Below, one TCR beta chain is given with its context. The antigen remains undetermined. Time point in this sample: week 5, during vaccination. Alongside topical imiquimod, each dose of vaccine comprised 300 ug of mutant IDH1 20-mer peptide. Donors harbored newly found WHO grade 3 or 4 IDH1-mutant, ATRX-lost astrocytomas. This record comes from a study of a mutant IDH1 vaccine in newly diagnosed glioma. Turning to the study itself: The first vaccination came 4-6 weeks after radiotherapy alone, or with temozolomide cycles. Therapy received beforehand was radiotherapy, temozolomide, or both, with most patients given both.

Germline V gives CDR1 MGHRA, CDR2 YSYEKL. J gave up 6 bases and V 4 bases, and 14 bases lay outside the gene matches. There are 16 residues in the CDR3. The table came from immunoSEQ multiplex PCR; TCRdb's copy has only in-frame clones and leaves some out. The sample records about 51,000 clones, about three quarters being singletons. The TCR comes from a middle-aged man with glioma. The sample consisted of PBMCs, taken from a glioma patient whose treatment included an IDH1 peptide vaccine. The genes are TRBV4-1 and TRBJ2-7; TRBD1 agrees at 8 bases. CDR3 residues: CASSPGTGSQGVEQYF. DNA for the CDR3: TGCGCCAGCAGCCCCGGGACAGGTTCGCAGGGAGTCGAGCAGTACTTC.